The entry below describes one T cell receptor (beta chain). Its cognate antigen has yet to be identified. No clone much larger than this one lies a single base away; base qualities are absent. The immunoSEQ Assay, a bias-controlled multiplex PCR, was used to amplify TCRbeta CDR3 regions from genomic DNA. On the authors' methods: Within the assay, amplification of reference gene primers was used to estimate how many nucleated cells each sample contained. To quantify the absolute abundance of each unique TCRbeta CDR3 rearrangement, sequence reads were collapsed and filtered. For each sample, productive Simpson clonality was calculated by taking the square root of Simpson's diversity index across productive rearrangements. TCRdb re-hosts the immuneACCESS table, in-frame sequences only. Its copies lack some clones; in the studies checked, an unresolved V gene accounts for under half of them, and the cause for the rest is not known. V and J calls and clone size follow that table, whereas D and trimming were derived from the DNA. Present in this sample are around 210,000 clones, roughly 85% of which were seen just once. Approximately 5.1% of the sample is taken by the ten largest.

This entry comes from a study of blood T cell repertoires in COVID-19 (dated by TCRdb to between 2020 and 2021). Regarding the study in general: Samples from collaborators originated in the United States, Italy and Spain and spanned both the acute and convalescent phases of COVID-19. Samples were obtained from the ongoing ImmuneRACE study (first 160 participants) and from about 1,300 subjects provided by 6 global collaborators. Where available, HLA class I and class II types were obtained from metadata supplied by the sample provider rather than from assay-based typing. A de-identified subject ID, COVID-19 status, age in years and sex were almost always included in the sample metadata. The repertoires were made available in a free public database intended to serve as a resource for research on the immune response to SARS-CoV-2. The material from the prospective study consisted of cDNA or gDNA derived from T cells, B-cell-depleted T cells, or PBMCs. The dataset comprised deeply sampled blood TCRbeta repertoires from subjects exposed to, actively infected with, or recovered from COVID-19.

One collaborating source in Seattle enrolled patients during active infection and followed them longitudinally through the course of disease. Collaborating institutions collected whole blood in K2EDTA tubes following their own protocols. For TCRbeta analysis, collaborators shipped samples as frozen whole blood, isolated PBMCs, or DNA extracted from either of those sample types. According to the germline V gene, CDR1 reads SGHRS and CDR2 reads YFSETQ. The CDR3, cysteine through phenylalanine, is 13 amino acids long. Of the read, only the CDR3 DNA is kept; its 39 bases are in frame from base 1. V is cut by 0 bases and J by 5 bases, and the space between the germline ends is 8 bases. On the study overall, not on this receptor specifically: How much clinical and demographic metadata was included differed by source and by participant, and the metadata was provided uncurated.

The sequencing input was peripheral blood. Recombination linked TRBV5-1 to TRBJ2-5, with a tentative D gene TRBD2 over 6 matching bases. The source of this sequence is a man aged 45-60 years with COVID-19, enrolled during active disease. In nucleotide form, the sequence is TGCGCCAGCAGCTTGGGACTAGTTGAGACCCAGTACTTC. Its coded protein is CASSLGLVETQYF. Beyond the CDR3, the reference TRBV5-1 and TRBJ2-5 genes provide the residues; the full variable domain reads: KAGVTQTPRYLIKTRGQQVTLSCSPISGHRSVSWYQQTPGQGLQFLFEYFSETQRNKGNFPGRFSGRQFSNSRSEMNVSTLELGDSALYLCASSLGLVETQYFGPGTRLLVL.